The rows below give T cell receptor beta chains drawn from one sample of a study of T cells after yellow fever vaccination. TCRdb passed the 5' RACE reads through MiXCR, listing each CDR3 protein once. The sample has about 180,000 distinct CDR3 sequences; about 6% are singletons. Sequencing used CD4+ T cells sorted from PBMCs, obtained on the day of the first yellow fever vaccination. The receptors were gathered from a man aged 18 to 30 who received the YFV17D yellow fever vaccine. The CDR3 runs from the conserved cysteine through the conserved F or W. D genes are given only for firm matches. The size of a clone is reported for some rows only, either as once, few or many, or as a class for expanded clones.

size,D,J,V,CDR3
few,TRBD2,TRBJ2-5,TRBV30,CAWSPTSGGGETQYF
many,.,TRBJ2-5,TRBV10-3,CAISERRSGQETQYF
many,TRBD2,TRBJ2-3,TRBV7-8,CASSLALGTSGGPLADTQYF
many,.,TRBJ2-1,TRBV5-1,CASSVGREQFF
.,.,TRBJ2-1,TRBV9,CASSVDSEHEQFF
.,.,TRBJ2-7,TRBV25-1,CASSNTPGYDQYF
many,.,TRBJ2-2,TRBV7-2,CASSLGGYDTGELFF
many,TRBD2,TRBJ2-3,TRBV12-3/TRBV12-4,CASSGGLAGGDTQYF
.,.,TRBJ2-3,TRBV7-8,CASSLVWGPIDTQYF
many,TRBD1,TRBJ2-5,TRBV6-5,CASSYSGTGVAETQYF
few,.,TRBJ1-5,TRBV5-1,CASSLQPGTGGDQPQHF
.,TRBD2,TRBJ2-5,TRBV9,CASSPGLAGLQTQYF
many,.,TRBJ2-2,TRBV4-3,CASSQDVATGELFF
.,.,TRBJ2-7,TRBV5-4,CASSLGDIPYEQYF
.,TRBD1,TRBJ2-3,TRBV24-1,CATSDSIPGQNTDTQYF
many,.,TRBJ2-2,TRBV5-4,CASSKQGLAGELFF
many,.,TRBJ1-2,TRBV6-1,CASSEGAGPGYGYTF
many,.,TRBJ1-5,TRBV18,CASSHGGNRDQPQHF
many,.,TRBJ2-5,TRBV19,CASTSAQGETQYF
.,TRBD2,TRBJ2-2,TRBV20-1,CSARGDTGELFF
.,TRBD1,TRBJ1-1,TRBV18,CASSPTGFDAEAFF
many,.,TRBJ2-3,TRBV29-1,CSARTQTSTDTQYF
.,TRBD2,TRBJ2-1,TRBV9,CASSVGGGTYNEQFF
.,TRBD1,TRBJ1-2,TRBV19,CASSTRQGGYTF
many,.,TRBJ2-1,TRBV9,CASSVEGVSSYNEQFF
many,.,TRBJ2-3,TRBV6-5,CASTRRDKTDTQYF
.,TRBD2,TRBJ2-3,TRBV7-2,CASSTRLAGGSDTQYF
.,.,TRBJ2-2,TRBV7-3,CASSTFNTGELFF
few,.,TRBJ1-1,TRBV7-2,CASRLNFGSEAFF
many,TRBD1,TRBJ2-2,TRBV5-1,CASSFPSGTANTGELFF
many,.,TRBJ2-3,TRBV9,CARSIIPDTQYF
.,.,TRBJ1-1,TRBV3-1,CASSQLIANTEAFF
.,.,TRBJ1-1,TRBV12-3/TRBV12-4,CASTPRDTEAFF
.,.,TRBJ2-3,TRBV29-1,CSVRYGISTDTQYF
many,TRBD1,TRBJ2-2,TRBV5-4,CASSSGTGATGELFF
many,.,TRBJ2-1,TRBV4-3,CASSHPDRYNEQFF
few,TRBD2,TRBJ2-1,TRBV10-3,CAITNPSGGYNEQFF
many,.,TRBJ2-1,TRBV12-3/TRBV12-4,CASSRDYHEQFF
many,.,TRBJ1-3,TRBV18,CASSTAGTGNTIYF
few,.,TRBJ2-2,TRBV5-4,CASSLGGISDTGELFF
many,.,TRBJ2-1,TRBV4-1,CASSQVGSSYNEQFF
once,.,TRBJ2-5,TRBV7-2,CASSLVQTQYF
many,.,TRBJ2-7,TRBV20-1,CSARPRGTYEQYF
few,TRBD1,TRBJ1-4,TRBV7-2,CASSTSGGWVTEKLFF
.,.,TRBJ1-1,TRBV3-1,CASSQPLIGVRTEAFF
.,.,TRBJ1-4,TRBV7-2,CASSFRDKGEKLFF
few,TRBD2,TRBJ2-5,TRBV20-1,CSATWTSGGRQETQYF
.,.,TRBJ1-2,TRBV5-1,CASRGSLEVYTF
many,.,TRBJ1-1,TRBV29-1,CSVGQGDTEAFF
few,.,TRBJ1-2,TRBV5-1,CASSLGQASGYTF